A selection of T cell receptor beta chains follows, all from one sample in a study of blood T cell repertoires in COVID-19. TCRdb's copy holds only in-frame clones and misses some; the assay was immunoSEQ multiplex PCR. Of more than 45,000 clones in the sample, around 90% were seen once. Sequencing was done on a sample of peripheral blood. The receptor set was obtained from a man in his 70s with active COVID-19. The CDR3 runs from the conserved cysteine through the conserved F or W. D genes are given only for firm matches. The size of a clone is reported for some rows only, either as once, few or many, or as a class for expanded clones.

J	D	size	V	CDR3	DNA
TRBJ1-2	TRBD1	NA	TRBV5-1	CASSSSGTGSYGYTF	TGCGCCAGCAGCTCTTCCGGGACAGGGAGTTATGGCTACACCTTC
TRBJ2-3	NA	NA	TRBV24-1	CATSDPPGVDTQYF	TGTGCCACCAGTGATCCACCGGGGGTTGATACGCAGTATTTT
TRBJ2-3	TRBD2	NA	TRBV7-8	CASSLSLAGGPPDTQYF	TGTGCCAGCAGCTTATCCCTAGCGGGGGGGCCGCCAGATACGCAGTATTTT
TRBJ2-1	TRBD2	NA	TRBV30	CAWSLGLANYNEQFF	TGTGCCTGGAGCCTGGGACTAGCGAATTACAATGAGCAGTTCTTC
TRBJ1-5	NA	NA	TRBV30	CAWAAAGGNQPQHF	TGTGCCTGGGCGGCTGCAGGGGGCAATCAGCCCCAGCATTTT
TRBJ2-7	NA	NA	TRBV3-1/TRBV3-2	CASSLGGAGEQYF	TGTGCCAGCAGCCTGGGGGGGGCCGGCGAGCAGTACTTC
TRBJ2-5	NA	NA	TRBV7-9	CASSRHRDQETQYF	TGTGCCAGCAGCCGACACAGGGACCAAGAGACCCAGTACTTC
TRBJ1-1	TRBD1	NA	TRBV19	CASSSGTGLYTEAFF	TGTGCCAGTAGTTCCGGGACAGGGCTTTACACTGAAGCTTTCTTT
TRBJ2-3	NA	NA	TRBV10-1	CASSESLSTDTQYF	TGCGCCAGCAGTGAGTCTCTGAGCACAGATACGCAGTATTTT
TRBJ2-1	TRBD1	once	TRBV19	CASSATGFSYNEQFF	TGTGCCAGTAGTGCGACAGGGTTTTCCTACAATGAGCAGTTCTTC